This is a list of T cell receptor beta chains from one sample in a study of T cell responses to AZD1222 COVID-19 vaccine. Generated by immunoSEQ multiplex PCR, the TCRdb table keeps only in-frame clones and is missing some. The sample consists of around 70,000 clones, 85% of them appearing once. This specimen consisted of peripheral blood, obtained on day 0 of AZD1222 vaccination. These receptors all stem from an adult in good health. Both conserved end residues are part of each CDR3. The order of the fields is V gene, clone size, J gene, D gene, CDR3 protein, CDR3 DNA. A D gene is named only where the DNA matches it firmly. Only some rows state a clone size, as once, few, many or a class for expanded clones.

>TRBV2|.|TRBJ1-1|TRBD1
CASSGQGVNTEAFF
TGTGCCAGCAGTGGACAGGGAGTTAACACTGAAGCTTTCTTT
>TRBV6-5|.|TRBJ1-4|.
CASSLDPINEKLFF
TGTGCCAGCAGCTTGGATCCAATTAATGAAAAACTGTTTTTT
>TRBV5-4|.|TRBJ2-7|TRBD1
CASSPQQGANEQYF
TGTGCCAGCAGCCCCCAACAGGGGGCCAACGAGCAGTACTTC
>TRBV18|many|TRBJ2-2|TRBD2
CASSPPTGGNTGELFF
TGTGCCAGCTCACCACCCACGGGAGGGAACACCGGGGAGCTGTTTTTT
>TRBV19|.|TRBJ1-1|.
CASRLGGTYTEAFF
TGTGCCAGTAGACTCGGGGGCACGTACACTGAAGCTTTCTTT
>TRBV4-2|.|TRBJ2-2|.
CASSQDVATGELFF
TGTGCCAGCAGCCAAGATGTCGCCACCGGGGAGCTGTTTTTT
>TRBV6-5|once|TRBJ1-2|.
CASTKGGGDGYTF
TGTGCCAGCACCAAGGGGGGTGGGGATGGCTACACCTTC
>TRBV5-8|.|TRBJ2-3|TRBD2
CASSLLGTTTDTQYF
TGTGCCAGCAGCTTGCTGGGGACTACCACAGATACGCAGTATTTT
>TRBV12-3/TRBV12-4|.|TRBJ1-3|.
CASSQANTIYF
TGTGCCAGCAGCCAAGCAAACACCATATATTTT
>TRBV28|.|TRBJ1-2|.
CASSLSGVQYGYTF
TGTGCCAGCAGTTTATCCGGGGTTCAATATGGCTACACCTTC
>TRBV19|once|TRBJ2-5|TRBD1
CASSRKDRATEKTQYF
TGTGCCAGTAGTAGAAAGGACAGGGCGACCGAGAAGACCCAGTACTTC
>TRBV24-1|.|TRBJ2-3|.
CATSDATPTDTQYF
TGTGCCACCAGTGATGCGACCCCGACAGATACGCAGTATTTT
>TRBV29-1|.|TRBJ2-3|.
CSVPPGAGDTQYF
TGCAGCGTGCCCCCCGGGGCGGGGGATACGCAGTATTTT
>TRBV2|.|TRBJ1-5|.
CASYGGYNQPQHF
TGTGCCAGCTATGGAGGATACAATCAGCCCCAGCATTTT
>TRBV5-5|.|TRBJ2-4|.
CASSLAPSGKGYF
TGTGCCAGCAGCTTGGCCCCGTCCGGGAAAGGGTACTTC
>TRBV25-1|.|TRBJ2-1|TRBD2
CASTTAGRGNEQFF
TGTGCCAGCACCACAGCGGGACGAGGGAATGAGCAGTTCTTC
>TRBV5-1|.|TRBJ2-1|TRBD2
CASSTTSGYNEQFF
TGCGCCAGCAGCACCACTAGCGGTTACAATGAGCAGTTCTTC
>TRBV19|.|TRBJ1-2|TRBD1
CASSPTGGGVYGYTF
TGTGCCAGTAGCCCGACGGGAGGGGGCGTCTATGGCTACACCTTC
>TRBV4-1|.|TRBJ1-1|.
CASSQDSPTPGLNTEAFF
TGCGCCAGCAGCCAAGACAGCCCCACCCCGGGACTGAACACTGAAGCTTTCTTT
>TRBV7-9|.|TRBJ2-7|.
CASSAQQLGSYEQYF
TGTGCCAGCAGCGCCCAACAGCTGGGCTCCTACGAGCAGTACTTC
>TRBV7-8|.|TRBJ1-2|TRBD1
CASSPGTGYGYTF
TGTGCCAGCAGCCCCGGGACAGGGTATGGCTACACCTTC
>TRBV5-1|.|TRBJ2-7|.
CASSLEIGVSRHEQYF
TGCGCCAGCAGCTTGGAGATCGGGGTATCTCGCCACGAGCAGTACTTC
>TRBV5-6|.|TRBJ1-2|.
CASSLFKHRALGYTF
TGTGCCAGCAGCTTGTTCAAGCACCGGGCTTTAGGCTACACCTTC
>TRBV5-1|.|TRBJ1-2|.
CASSLEGVSGGYTF
TGCGCCAGCAGCTTGGAGGGGGTTTCGGGAGGCTACACCTTC
>TRBV5-1|.|TRBJ2-2|.
CASSDPRNTGELFF
TGCGCCAGCAGCGACCCTAGGAACACCGGGGAGCTGTTTTTT
>TRBV7-9|.|TRBJ1-4|.
CASSSRGTNEKLFF
TGTGCCAGCAGCTCAAGGGGCACGAACGAAAAACTGTTTTTT
>TRBV5-6|.|TRBJ2-7|.
CASSLGGDTYEQYF
TGTGCCAGCAGCTTGGGAGGGGACACCTACGAGCAGTACTTC
>TRBV27|.|TRBJ1-2|TRBD1
CASSNRQGEGYTF
TGTGCCAGCAGTAACCGACAGGGAGAGGGCTACACCTTC
>TRBV5-4|.|TRBJ1-2|.
CASSLPRTPYGYTF
TGTGCCAGCAGCTTGCCCCGGACCCCCTATGGCTACACCTTC
>TRBV5-1|.|TRBJ2-1|TRBD2
CASSSPRLAGFNEQFF
TGCGCCAGCAGCTCACCACGACTAGCGGGGTTCAATGAGCAGTTCTTC
>TRBV9|.|TRBJ2-5|.
CASSVGGRWSTETQYF
TGTGCCAGCAGCGTAGGGGGGCGGTGGTCGACGGAGACCCAGTACTTC
>TRBV7-6|once|TRBJ2-7|.
CASSPMSLYEQYF
TGTGCCAGCAGCCCGATGTCTCTCTACGAGCAGTACTTC
>TRBV4-1|.|TRBJ1-1|.
CASSHITGNTEAFF
TGCGCCAGCAGCCATATAACTGGGAACACTGAAGCTTTCTTT